This TCR beta chain derives from a study of blood T cell repertoires in COVID-19. Study background: Sample material is recorded as cDNA or gDNA derived from T cells, B-cell-depleted T cells, or PBMCs.

The age range of participants was 18 to 89 years, with residence in about two dozen US areas. In assigning cohorts, the study relied on participant-reported clinical history. Recovered status in Cohort 3 required two negative PCRs, clearance, or symptom resolution. TCRdb's table, derived via immunoSEQ multiplex PCR, lists solely in-frame clones and lacks some. The sample gives 150,000 or so clones, 75% to 80% of which show up once; around 2.9% is in the top ten. The CDR3 sequence is 13 residues long. Trimming removed 0 bases from V and 5 bases from J, with 8 bases in between. The germline V gene encodes CDR1 SGDLS and CDR2 YYNGEE. In this sample, this clone turned up a few times.

This clonotype was obtained from a woman aged 45 to 65 who had recovered from COVID-19. The chain recombines TRBV9 with TRBJ1-1; D uncertain. The sample comprised PBMCs or T cells enriched from blood (not recorded which). CDR3: CASSVDGRTEAFF. The CDR3 DNA reads as TGTGCCAGCAGCGTAGATGGTAGAACTGAAGCTTTCTTT.